This T cell receptor beta chain is from a study of CD8+CD57+ T cells in acquired aplastic anemia. Turning to the study itself: Quantities of DNA derived from sorted CD4+ and CD8+ cells averaged around 3 ug.

This clonotype was seen many times. Its target is not known. Points from the study as a whole: Patients and controls were found to share approximately 31 CD8+ CDR3 sequences.

Previously, flow cytometry had revealed CD8+CD57+ cell expansion in the patients chosen for sequencing. A severe acquired aplastic anemia diagnosis applied to all patients. Germline CDR1 is KGHDR and CDR2 is SFDVKD. Deletions cut 6 bases from V and 9 bases from J, with 11 bases between. The CDR3 extends over 12 amino acids. It was genomic DNA that served as the template for profiling TCR beta VDJ and CDR3. In TCRdb, the reads were re-called with MiXCR into one record per CDR3 protein. The sample has 150,000 to 200,000 distinct CDR3 sequences, around half seen once. The specimen sequenced was sorted CD4+, CD8+, or CD8+CD57+ T cells (not recorded which) from PBMCs. This chain connects TRBV24-1 to TRBJ2-1; maybe TRBD2 (5 bases). The source of this sequence is a human donor with aplastic anemia. The CDR3 sequence: CATSLDAGEQFF. CDR3 in DNA: TGTGCCACCAGTTTAGATGCGGGTGAGCAGTTCTTC.